The 3 T cell receptor beta chains presented below share a single source sample, sequenced in a study of shared clonotypes between healthy human individuals. Assay: immunoSEQ multiplex PCR; the TCRdb copy retains only in-frame clones and omits some. Of under 1,100,000 clones in the sample, around four fifths are singletons; the top ten hold approximately 1.5%. The sample was memory CD4+ T cells sorted from blood. The subset here: CD45RA-negative fraction. The receptors shown here come from a man younger than 35 in good health.

CDR3 coding DNA: TGTGCCAGCAGCTTAATTTCCCAGGAGTCCCTTGGCCAGTACTTC. This gives the protein CASSLISQESLGQYF. This rearrangement joins TRBV7-2 to TRBJ2-5; unclear D gene. Germline V lookup: CDR1 SGHTA, CDR2 FQGNSA. Trimming removed 2 bases from V and 10 bases from J, with 20 bases in between. CDR3 length: 15 residues.

Here the CDR3 reads CASSPTGQGSTEAFF. CDR3 coding DNA: TGTGCCAGCTCACCAACGGGACAGGGGAGCACTGAAGCTTTCTTT. The chain is built from TRBV18 and TRBJ1-1; TRBD1 matches 10 bases. The V segment lost 2 bases and the J segment 4 bases; nucleotides outside the gene matches: 4. Per germline, CDR1 KGHSH and CDR2 LQKENI. This CDR3 is 15 amino acids long.

The chain combines TRBV10-1 with TRBJ2-5, with TRBD2 identical over 12 bases. V trimming: 0 bases; J trimming: 1 base; junction bases outside the gene matches: 9. Germline CDR1 is WNHNN and CDR2 is SYGVQD (reference sequence). This CDR3 is built from 19 residues. Here the CDR3 reads CASSESPPLAGGPQETQYF. The CDR3 coding sequence is TGCGCCAGCAGTGAGTCTCCCCCGCTAGCGGGAGGGCCCCAAGAGACCCAGTACTTC.